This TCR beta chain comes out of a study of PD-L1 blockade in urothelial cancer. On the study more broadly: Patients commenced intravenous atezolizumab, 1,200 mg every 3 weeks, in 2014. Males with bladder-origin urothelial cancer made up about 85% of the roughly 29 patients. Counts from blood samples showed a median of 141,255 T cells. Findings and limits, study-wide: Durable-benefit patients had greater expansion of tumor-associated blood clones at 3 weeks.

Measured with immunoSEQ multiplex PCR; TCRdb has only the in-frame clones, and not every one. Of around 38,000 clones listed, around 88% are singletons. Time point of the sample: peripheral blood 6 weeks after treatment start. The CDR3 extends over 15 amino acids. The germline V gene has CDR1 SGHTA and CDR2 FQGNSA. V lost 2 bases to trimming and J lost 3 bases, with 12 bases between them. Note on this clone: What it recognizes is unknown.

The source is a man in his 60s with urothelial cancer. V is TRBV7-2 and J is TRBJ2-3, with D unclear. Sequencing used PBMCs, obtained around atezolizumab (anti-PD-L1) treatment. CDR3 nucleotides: TGTGCCAGCAGCTTAATCCGAGGAAAAACAGATACGCAGTATTTT. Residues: CASSLIRGKTDTQYF.